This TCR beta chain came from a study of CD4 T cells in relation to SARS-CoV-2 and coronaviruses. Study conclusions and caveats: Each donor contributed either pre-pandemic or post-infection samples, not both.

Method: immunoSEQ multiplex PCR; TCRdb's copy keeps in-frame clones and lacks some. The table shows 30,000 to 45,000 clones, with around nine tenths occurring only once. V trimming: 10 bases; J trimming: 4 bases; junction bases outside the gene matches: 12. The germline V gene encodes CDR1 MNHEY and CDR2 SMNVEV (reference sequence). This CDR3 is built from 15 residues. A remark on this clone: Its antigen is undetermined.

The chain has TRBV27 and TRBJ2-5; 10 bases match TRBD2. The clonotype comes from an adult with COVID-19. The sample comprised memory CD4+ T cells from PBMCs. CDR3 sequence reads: CATAGGLAGVETQYF. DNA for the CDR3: TGTGCCACCGCCGGGGGGCTAGCGGGGGTAGAGACCCAGTACTTC.